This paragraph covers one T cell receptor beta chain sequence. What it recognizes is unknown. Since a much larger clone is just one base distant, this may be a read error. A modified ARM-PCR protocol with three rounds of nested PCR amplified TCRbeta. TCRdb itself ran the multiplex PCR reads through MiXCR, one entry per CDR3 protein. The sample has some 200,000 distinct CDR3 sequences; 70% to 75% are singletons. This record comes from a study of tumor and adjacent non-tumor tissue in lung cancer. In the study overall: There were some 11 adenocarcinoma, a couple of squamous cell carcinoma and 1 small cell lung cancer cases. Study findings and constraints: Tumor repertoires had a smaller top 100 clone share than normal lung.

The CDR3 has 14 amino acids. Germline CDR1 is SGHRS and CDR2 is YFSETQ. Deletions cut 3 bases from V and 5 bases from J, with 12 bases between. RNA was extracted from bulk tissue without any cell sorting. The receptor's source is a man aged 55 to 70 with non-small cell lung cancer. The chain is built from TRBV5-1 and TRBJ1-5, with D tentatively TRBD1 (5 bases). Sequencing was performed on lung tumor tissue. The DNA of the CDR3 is TGCGCCAGCAGCTCCGGGGCGTCCGATCAGCCCCAGCATTTT. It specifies CASSSGASDQPQHF.